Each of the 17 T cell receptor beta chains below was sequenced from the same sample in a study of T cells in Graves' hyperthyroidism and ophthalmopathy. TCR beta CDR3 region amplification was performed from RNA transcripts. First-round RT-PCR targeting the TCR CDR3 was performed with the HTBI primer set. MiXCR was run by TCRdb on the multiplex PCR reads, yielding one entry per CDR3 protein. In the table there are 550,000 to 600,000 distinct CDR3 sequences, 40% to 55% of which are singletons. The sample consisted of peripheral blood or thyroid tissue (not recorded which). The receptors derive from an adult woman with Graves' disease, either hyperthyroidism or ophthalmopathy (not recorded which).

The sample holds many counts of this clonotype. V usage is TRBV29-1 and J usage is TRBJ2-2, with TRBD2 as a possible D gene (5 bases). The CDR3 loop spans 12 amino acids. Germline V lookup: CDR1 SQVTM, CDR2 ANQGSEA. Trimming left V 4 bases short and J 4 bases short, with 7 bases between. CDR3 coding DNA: TGCAGCGTTGCAGAGGGCACCGGGGAGCTGTTTTTT. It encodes CSVAEGTGELFF.

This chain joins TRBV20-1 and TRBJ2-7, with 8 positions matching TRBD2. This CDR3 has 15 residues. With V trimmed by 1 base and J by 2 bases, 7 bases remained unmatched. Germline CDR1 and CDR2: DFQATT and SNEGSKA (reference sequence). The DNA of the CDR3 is TGCAGTGCTAGAGCCCAACGAGCGGGGGCCTACGAGCAGTACTTC. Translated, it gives CSARAQRAGAYEQYF.

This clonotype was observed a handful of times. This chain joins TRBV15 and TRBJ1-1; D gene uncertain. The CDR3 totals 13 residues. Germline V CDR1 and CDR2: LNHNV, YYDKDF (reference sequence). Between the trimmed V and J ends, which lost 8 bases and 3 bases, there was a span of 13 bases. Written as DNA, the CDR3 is TGTGCCACCGCGCAAGGGCGGTACACTGAAGCTTTCTTT. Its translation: CATAQGRYTEAFF.

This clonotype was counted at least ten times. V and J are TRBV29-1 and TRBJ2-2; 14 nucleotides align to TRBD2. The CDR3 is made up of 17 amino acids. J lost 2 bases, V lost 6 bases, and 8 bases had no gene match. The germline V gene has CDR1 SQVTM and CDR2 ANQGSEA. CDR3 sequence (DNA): TGCAGCGTCACCGGGACTAGCGGGAGCTATAACACCGGGGAGCTGTTTTTT. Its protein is CSVTGTSGSYNTGELFF.

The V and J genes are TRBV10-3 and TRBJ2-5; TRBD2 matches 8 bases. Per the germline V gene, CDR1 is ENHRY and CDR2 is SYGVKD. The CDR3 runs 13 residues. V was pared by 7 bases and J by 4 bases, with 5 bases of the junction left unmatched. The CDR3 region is CAINPGLGETQYF. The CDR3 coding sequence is TGTGCCATCAACCCGGGACTAGGAGAGACCCAGTACTTC.

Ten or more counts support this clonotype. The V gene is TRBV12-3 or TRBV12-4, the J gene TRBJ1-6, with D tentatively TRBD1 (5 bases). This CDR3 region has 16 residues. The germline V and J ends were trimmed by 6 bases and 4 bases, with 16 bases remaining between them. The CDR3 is CASSRGTVGYNSPLHF. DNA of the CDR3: TGTGCCAGCAGCCGGGGGACCGTCGGTTATAATTCACCCCTCCACTTT.

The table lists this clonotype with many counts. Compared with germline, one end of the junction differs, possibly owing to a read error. Here the CDR3 reads CASSQDPGTSALFF. The CDR3 DNA is TGTGCCAGCAGCCAAGATCCAGGGACTAGCGCCCTGTTTTTT. The rearrangement uses TRBV4-1 and TRBJ2-2, with 10 bases that match TRBD2. Germline values: CDR1 MGHRA, CDR2 YSYEKL. This CDR3 has 14 amino acids.

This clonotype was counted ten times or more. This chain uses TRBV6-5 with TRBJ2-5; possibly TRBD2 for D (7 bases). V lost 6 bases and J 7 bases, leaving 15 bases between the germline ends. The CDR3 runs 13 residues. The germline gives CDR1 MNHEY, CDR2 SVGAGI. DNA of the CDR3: TGTGCCAGCAGATGGGGAGGGGGAGGGACCCAGTACTTC. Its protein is CASRWGGGGTQYF.

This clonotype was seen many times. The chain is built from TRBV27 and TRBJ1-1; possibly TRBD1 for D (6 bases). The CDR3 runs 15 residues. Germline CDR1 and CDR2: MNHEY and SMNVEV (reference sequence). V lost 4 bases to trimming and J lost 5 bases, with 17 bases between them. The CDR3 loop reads CASSYYGQQITEAFF. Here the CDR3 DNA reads TGTGCCAGCAGTTACTACGGACAGCAAATTACTGAAGCTTTCTTT.

CDR3 DNA: TGTGCCACCAGCGGAAGCCCCGGACAGGCGCTGACTTCTAACTATGGCTACACCTTC. This translates into CATSGSPGQALTSNYGYTF. The J gene is TRBJ1-2, the V gene TRBV15; 7 bases fit TRBD1. The CDR3 consists of 19 residues. Germline-derived CDR1 and CDR2 are LNHNV and YYDKDF (reference sequence). J was trimmed by 0 bases and V by 5 bases; bases with no gene match: 18.

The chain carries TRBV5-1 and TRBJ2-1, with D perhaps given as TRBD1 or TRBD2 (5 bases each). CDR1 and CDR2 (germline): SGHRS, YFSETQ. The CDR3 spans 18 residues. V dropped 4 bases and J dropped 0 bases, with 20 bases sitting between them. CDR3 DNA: TGCGCCAGCAGCGCGGCGGGCAGGGTCCCGAGCTCCTACAATGAGCAGTTCTTC. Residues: CASSAAGRVPSSYNEQFF.

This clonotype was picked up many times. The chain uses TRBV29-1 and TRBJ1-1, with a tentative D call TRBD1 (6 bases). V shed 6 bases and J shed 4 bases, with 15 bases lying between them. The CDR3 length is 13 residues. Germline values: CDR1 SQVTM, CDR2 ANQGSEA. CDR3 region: CSVGGGGGTEAFF. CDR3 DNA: TGCAGCGTGGGCGGGGGAGGGGGCACTGAAGCTTTCTTT.

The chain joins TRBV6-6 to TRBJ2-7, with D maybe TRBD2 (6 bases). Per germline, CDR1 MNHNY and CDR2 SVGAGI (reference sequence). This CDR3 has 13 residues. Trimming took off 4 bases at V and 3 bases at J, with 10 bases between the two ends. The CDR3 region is CASSWDLIYEQYF. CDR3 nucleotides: TGTGCCAGCAGTTGGGACTTGATCTACGAGCAGTACTTC.

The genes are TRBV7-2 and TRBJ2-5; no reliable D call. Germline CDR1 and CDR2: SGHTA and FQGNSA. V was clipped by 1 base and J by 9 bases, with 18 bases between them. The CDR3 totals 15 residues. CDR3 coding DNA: TGTGCCAGCAGCTTAGGGGTGGGGTGGAATCAGCCCCAGTACTTC. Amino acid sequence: CASSLGVGWNQPQYF.

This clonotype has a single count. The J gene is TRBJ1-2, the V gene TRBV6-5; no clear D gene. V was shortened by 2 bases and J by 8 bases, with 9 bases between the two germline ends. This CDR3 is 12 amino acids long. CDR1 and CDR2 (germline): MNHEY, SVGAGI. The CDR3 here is CASSYSFSGYTF. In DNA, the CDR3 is TGTGCCAGCAGTTACAGCTTTAGCGGCTACACCTTC.

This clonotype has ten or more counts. Written as DNA, the CDR3 is TGTGCCAGCAGTTACTCGAATCAGGGGGCTGGGGAAAAACTGTTTTTT. This gives the protein CASSYSNQGAGEKLFF. V usage is TRBV6-6 and J usage is TRBJ1-4, with 8 bases lining up with TRBD1. V lost 0 bases, J lost 8 bases, and 8 bases stayed unmatched. The CDR3 loop spans 16 amino acids. From germline, CDR1 is MNHNY and CDR2 SVGAGI (reference sequence).

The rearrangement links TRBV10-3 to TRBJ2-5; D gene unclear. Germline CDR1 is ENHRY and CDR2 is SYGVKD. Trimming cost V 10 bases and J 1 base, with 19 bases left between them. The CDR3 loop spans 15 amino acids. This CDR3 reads CASSPPNTFQETQYF. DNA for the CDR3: TGTGCCAGCTCACCCCCAAATACCTTCCAAGAGACCCAGTACTTC.